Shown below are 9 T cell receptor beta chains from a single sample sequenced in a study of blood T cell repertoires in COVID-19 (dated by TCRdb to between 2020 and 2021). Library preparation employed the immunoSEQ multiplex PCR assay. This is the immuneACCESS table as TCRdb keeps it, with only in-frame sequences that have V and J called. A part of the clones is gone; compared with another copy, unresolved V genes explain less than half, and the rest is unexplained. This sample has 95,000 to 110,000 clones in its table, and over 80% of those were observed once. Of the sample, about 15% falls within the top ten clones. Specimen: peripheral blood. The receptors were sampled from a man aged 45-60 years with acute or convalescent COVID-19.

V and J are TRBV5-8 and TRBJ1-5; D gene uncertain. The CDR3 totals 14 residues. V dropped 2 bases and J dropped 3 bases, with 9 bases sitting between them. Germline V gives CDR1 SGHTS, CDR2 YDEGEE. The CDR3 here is CASSFLSINQPQHF. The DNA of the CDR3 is TGTGCCAGCAGCTTTTTGTCCATCAATCAGCCCCAGCATTTT.

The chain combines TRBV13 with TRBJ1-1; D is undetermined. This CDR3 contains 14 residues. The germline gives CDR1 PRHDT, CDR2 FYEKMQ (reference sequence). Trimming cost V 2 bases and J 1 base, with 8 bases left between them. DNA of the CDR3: TGTGCCAGCAGCTTATGGGGAGGGAACACTGAAGCTTTCTTT. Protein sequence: CASSLWGGNTEAFF. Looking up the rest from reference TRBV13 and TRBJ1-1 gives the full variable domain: AAGVIQSPRHLIKEKRETATLKCYPIPRHDTVYWYQQGPGQDPQFLISFYEKMQSDKGSIPDRFSAQQFSDYHSELNMSSLELGDSALYFCASSLWGGNTEAFFGQGTRLTVV.

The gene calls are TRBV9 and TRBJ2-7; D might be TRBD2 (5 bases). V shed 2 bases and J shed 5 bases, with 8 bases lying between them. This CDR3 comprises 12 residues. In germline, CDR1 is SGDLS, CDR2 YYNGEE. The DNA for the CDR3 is TGTGCCAGCAGCGTTGAGGGTAACGAGCAGTACTTC. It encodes CASSVEGNEQYF.

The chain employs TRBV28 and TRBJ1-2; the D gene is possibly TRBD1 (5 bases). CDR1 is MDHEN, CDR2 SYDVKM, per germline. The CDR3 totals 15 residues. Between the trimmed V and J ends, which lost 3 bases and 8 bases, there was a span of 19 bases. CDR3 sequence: CASSFSASGTGGYTF. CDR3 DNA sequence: TGTGCCAGCAGTTTCTCCGCCTCCGGCACAGGAGGCTACACCTTC.

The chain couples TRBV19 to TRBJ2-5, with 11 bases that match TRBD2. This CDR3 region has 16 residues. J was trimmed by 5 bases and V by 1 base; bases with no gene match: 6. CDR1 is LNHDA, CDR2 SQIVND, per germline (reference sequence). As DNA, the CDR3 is TGTGCCAGTAGTATAGGAGCTAGCGGGAGGTGGGAGACCCAGTACTTC. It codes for CASSIGASGRWETQYF.

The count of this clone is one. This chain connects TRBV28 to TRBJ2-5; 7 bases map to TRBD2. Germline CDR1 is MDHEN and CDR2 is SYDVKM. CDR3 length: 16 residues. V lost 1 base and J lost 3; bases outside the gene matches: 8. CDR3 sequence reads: CASSLSGGGTEETQYF. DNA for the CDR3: TGTGCCAGCAGTTTATCTGGGGGGGGGACTGAAGAGACCCAGTACTTC.

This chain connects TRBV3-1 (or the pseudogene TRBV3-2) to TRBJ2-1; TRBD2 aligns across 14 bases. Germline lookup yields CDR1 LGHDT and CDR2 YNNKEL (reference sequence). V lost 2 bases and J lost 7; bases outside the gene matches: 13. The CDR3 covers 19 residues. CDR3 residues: CASSQNVAGTSGRRNEQFF. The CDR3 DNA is TGTGCCAGCAGCCAAAATGTCGCCGGGACTAGCGGGAGAAGGAATGAGCAGTTCTTC.

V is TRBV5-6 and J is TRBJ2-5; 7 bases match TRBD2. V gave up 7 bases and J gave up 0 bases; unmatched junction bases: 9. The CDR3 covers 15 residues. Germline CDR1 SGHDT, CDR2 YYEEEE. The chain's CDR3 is CASHEGLRYQETQYF. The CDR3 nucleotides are TGTGCCAGCCACGAGGGACTACGGTACCAAGAGACCCAGTACTTC.

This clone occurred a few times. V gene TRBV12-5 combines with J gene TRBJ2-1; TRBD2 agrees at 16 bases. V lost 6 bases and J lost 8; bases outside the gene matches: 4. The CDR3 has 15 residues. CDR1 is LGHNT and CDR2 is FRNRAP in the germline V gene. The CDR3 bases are TGTGCTAGTGGCCGGGGACTAGCGGGAGGGCATGAGCAGTTCTTC. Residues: CASGRGLAGGHEQFF.